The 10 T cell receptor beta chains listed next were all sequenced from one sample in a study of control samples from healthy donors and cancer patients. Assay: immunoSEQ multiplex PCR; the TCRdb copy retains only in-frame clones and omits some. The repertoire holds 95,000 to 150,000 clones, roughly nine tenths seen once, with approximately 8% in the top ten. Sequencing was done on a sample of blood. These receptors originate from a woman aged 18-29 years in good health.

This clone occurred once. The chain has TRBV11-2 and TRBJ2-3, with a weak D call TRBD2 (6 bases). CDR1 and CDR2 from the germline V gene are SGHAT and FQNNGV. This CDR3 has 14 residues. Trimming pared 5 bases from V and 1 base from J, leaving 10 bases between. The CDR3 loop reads CASSLGSRTDTQYF. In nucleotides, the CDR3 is TGTGCCAGCAGCCTCGGGAGTCGCACAGATACGCAGTATTTT.

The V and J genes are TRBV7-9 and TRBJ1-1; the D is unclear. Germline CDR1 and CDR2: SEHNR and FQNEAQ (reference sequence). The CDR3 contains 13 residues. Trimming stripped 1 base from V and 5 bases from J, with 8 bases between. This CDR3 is CASSLGSGTEAFF. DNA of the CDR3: TGTGCCAGCAGCTTAGGGAGTGGGACTGAAGCTTTCTTT.

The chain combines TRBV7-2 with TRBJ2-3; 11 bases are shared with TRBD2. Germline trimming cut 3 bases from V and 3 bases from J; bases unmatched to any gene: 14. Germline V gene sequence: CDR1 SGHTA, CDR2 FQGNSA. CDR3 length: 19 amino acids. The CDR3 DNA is TGTGCCAGCAGCTTGCGAACTAGCGGGAGATGGTATGGGACAGATACGCAGTATTTT. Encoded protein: CASSLRTSGRWYGTDTQYF. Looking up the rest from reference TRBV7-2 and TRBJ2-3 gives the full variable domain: GAGVSQSPSNKVTEKGKDVELRCDPISGHTALYWYRQSLGQGLEFLIYFQGNSAPDKSGLPSDRFSAERTGGSVSTLTIQRTQQEDSAVYLCASSLRTSGRWYGTDTQYFGPGTRLTVL.

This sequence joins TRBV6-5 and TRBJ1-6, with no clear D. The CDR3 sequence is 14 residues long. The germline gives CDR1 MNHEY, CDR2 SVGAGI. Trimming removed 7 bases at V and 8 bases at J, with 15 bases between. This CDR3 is CASNYSPFHSPLHF. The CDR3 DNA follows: TGTGCCAGCAACTACTCCCCTTTCCATTCACCCCTCCACTTT.

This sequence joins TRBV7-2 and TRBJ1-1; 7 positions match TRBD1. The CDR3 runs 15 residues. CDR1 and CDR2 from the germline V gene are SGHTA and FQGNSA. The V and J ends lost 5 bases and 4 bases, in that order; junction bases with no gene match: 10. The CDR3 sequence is CASSADRVGSTEAFF. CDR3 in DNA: TGTGCCAGCAGCGCCGACAGGGTGGGTAGCACTGAAGCTTTCTTT. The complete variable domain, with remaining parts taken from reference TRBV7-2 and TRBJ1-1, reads GAGVSQSPSNKVTEKGKDVELRCDPISGHTALYWYRQSLGQGLEFLIYFQGNSAPDKSGLPSDRFSAERTGGSVSTLTIQRTQQEDSAVYLCASSADRVGSTEAFFGQGTRLTVV.

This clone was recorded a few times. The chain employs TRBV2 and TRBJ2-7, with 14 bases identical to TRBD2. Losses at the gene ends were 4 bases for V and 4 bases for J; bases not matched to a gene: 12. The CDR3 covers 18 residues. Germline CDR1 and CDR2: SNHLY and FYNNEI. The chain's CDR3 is CASSAQGGLAGVEYEQYF. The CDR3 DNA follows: TGTGCCAGCAGTGCGCAAGGGGGACTAGCGGGAGTTGAATACGAGCAGTACTTC. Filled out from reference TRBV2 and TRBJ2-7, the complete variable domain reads EPEVTQTPSHQVTQMGQEVILRCVPISNHLYFYWYRQILGQKVEFLVSFYNNEISEKSEIFDDQFSVERPDGSNFTLKIRSTKLEDSAMYFCASSAQGGLAGVEYEQYFGPGTRLTVT.

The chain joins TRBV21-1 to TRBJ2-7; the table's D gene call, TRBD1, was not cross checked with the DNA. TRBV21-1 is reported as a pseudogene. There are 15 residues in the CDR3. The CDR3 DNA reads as TGTGCCAGCAGCAAAAAGGGACAGGGGATTTACGAGCAGTACTTC. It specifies CASSKKGQGIYEQYF.

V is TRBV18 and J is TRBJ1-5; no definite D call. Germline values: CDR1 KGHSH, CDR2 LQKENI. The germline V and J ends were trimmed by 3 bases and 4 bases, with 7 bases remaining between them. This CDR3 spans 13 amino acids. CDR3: CASSPARNQPQHF. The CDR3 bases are TGTGCCAGCTCACCTGCGCGGAATCAGCCCCAGCATTTT.

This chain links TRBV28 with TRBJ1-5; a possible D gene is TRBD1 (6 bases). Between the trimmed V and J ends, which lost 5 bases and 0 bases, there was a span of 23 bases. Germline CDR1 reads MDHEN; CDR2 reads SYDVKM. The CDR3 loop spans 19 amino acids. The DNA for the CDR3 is TGTGCCAGCAGTCAACAGGGCGACGGCGGCATTTATAGCAATCAGCCCCAGCATTTT. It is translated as CASSQQGDGGIYSNQPQHF.

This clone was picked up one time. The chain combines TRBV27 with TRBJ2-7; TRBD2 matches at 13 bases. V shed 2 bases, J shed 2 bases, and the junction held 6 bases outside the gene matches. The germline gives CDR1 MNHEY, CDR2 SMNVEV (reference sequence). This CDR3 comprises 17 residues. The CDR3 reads CASSLLALAGGTYEQYF. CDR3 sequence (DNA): TGTGCCAGCAGTTTACTTGCACTAGCGGGGGGGACCTACGAGCAGTACTTC.